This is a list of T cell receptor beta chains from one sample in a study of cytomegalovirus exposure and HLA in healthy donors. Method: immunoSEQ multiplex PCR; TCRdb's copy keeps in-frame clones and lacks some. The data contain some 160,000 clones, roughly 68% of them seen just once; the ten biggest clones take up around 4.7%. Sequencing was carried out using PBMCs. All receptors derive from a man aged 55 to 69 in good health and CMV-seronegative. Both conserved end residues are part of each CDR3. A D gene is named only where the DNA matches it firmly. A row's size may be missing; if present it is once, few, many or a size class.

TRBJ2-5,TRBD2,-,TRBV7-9,CASSLNLAGSPQETQYF,TGTGCCAGCAGCTTAAACCTAGCGGGTTCCCCCCAAGAGACCCAGTACTTC
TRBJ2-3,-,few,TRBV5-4,CASSLAGSTDTQYF,TGTGCCAGCAGCTTGGCCGGGAGCACAGATACGCAGTATTTT
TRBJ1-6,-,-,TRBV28,CASSRTGGRNSPLHF,TGTGCCAGCAGCCGAACGGGGGGGAGGAATTCACCCCTCCACTTT
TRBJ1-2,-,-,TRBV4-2,CASSQDQQGPSGYTF,TGTGCCAGCAGCCAAGACCAACAGGGCCCTAGTGGCTACACCTTC
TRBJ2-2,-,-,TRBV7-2,CASSRQISNTGELFF,TGTGCCAGCAGCCGACAGATAAGTAACACCGGGGAGCTGTTTTTT
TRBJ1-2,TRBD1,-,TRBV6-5,CASSLQGPDGYTF,TGTGCCAGCAGTTTACAGGGGCCGGATGGCTACACCTTC
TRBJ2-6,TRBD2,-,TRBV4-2,CASSQDGGRVIGAGANVLTF,TGTGCCAGCAGCCAAGATGGAGGGAGGGTCATTGGGGCTGGGGCCAACGTCCTGACTTTC
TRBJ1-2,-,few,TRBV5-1,CASSLESGNYGYTF,TGCGCCAGCAGCTTGGAATCAGGGAACTATGGCTACACCTTC
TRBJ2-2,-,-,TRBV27,CASSLVTVNTGELFF,TGTGCCAGCAGTTTAGTGACTGTAAACACCGGGGAGCTGTTTTTT
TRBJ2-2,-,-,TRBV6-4,CASSVDWNTGELFF,TGTGCCAGCAGTGTTGACTGGAACACCGGGGAGCTGTTTTTT
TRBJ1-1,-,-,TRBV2,CASSVEGTMNTEAFF,TGTGCCAGCAGTGTGGAGGGAACCATGAACACTGAAGCTTTCTTT
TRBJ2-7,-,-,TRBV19,CASSMESANEQYF,TGTGCCAGTAGTATGGAGTCAGCGAACGAGCAGTACTTC
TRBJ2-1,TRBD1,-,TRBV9,CASSANRGVGDEQFF,TGTGCCAGCAGCGCTAACAGGGGAGTCGGGGATGAGCAGTTCTTC
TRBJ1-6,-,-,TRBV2,CASSVWDTYNSPLHF,TGTGCCAGCAGTGTATGGGACACGTATAATTCACCCCTCCACTTT
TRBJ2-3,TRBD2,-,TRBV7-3,CASSSGLAGAAADTQYF,TGTGCCAGCAGTTCCGGACTAGCGGGAGCGGCAGCAGATACGCAGTATTTT
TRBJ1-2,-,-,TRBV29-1,CSARTDTNYGYTF,TGCAGCGCTAGGACAGATACTAACTATGGCTACACCTTC
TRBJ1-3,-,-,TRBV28,CASSSLGQGGNTIYF,TGTGCCAGCAGTTCCCTGGGGCAGGGAGGAAACACCATATATTTT
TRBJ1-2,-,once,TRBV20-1,CSAWGGVF,TGCAGTGCATGGGGGGGAGTTTTC
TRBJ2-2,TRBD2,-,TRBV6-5,CASRGRDATGELFF,TGTGCCAGCCGAGGGAGGGATGCGACCGGGGAGCTGTTTTTT
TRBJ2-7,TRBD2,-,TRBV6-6,CASSSGLARGEQYF,TGTGCCAGCAGCTCGGGACTAGCCAGAGGGGAGCAGTACTTC
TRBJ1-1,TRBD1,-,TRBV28,CASAPPVGTGQTEAFF,TGTGCCAGCGCGCCCCCCGTCGGGACAGGGCAAACTGAAGCTTTCTTT
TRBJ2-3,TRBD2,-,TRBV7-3,CASSSPLPLAGGNTDTQYF,TGTGCCAGCAGCTCCCCCCTCCCCCTAGCGGGAGGGAACACAGATACGCAGTATTTT
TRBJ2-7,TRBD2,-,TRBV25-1,CASIGREKGLYEQYF,TGTGCCAGCATTGGGCGGGAGAAGGGCCTTTACGAGCAGTACTTC
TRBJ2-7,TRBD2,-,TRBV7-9,CASSAGLAGYEQYF,TGTGCCAGCAGCGCCGGACTAGCGGGATACGAGCAGTACTTC